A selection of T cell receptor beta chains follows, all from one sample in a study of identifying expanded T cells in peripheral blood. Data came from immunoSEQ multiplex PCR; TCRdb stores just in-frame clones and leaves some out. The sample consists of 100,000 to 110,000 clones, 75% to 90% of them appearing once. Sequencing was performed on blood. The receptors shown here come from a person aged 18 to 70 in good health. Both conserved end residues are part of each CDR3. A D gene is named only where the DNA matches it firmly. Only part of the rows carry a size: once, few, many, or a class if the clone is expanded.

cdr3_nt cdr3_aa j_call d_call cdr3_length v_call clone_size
TGTGCCAGCAGCTTTATGGAAGGGGCTAAGCAGTTCTTC CASSFMEGAKQFF TRBJ2-1 NA 13 TRBV5-6 NA
TGTGCCAGCAGCGACAGGGGTACGCAGTATTTT CASSDRGTQYF TRBJ2-3 TRBD1 11 TRBV7-3 NA
TGTGCCAGCAGCTCACAGGGCTACAATGAGCAGTTCTTC CASSSQGYNEQFF TRBJ2-1 NA 13 TRBV7-2 NA
TGTGCCAGCAGTCGGGACACCTACGAGCAGTACTTC CASSRDTYEQYF TRBJ2-7 NA 12 TRBV6-1 NA
TGCGCCAGCAGCCAAGATTCAAGGACCGTAAAGTTTTTT CASSQDSRTVKFF TRBJ1-4 NA 13 TRBV4-3 NA
TGCAGTGCCAGGGATAACTATGGCTACACCTTC CSARDNYGYTF TRBJ1-2 NA 11 TRBV20-1 few
TGTGCCAGCAGCCCGGACAGGGTCCAAGAGACCCAGTACTTC CASSPDRVQETQYF TRBJ2-5 TRBD1 14 TRBV5-6 NA
TGTGCCAGTAGTATAGGGCCGAATCTGGGCTCCTACGAGCAGTACTTC CASSIGPNLGSYEQYF TRBJ2-7 NA 16 TRBV19 NA
TGTGCCAGCAGTTACGCCAGGGGAAACACTGAAGCTTTCTTT CASSYARGNTEAFF TRBJ1-1 NA 14 TRBV6-5 NA
TGTGCCAGCAGCTTAGCTCGGGGTTACAATGAGCAGTTCTTC CASSLARGYNEQFF TRBJ2-1 NA 14 TRBV11-3 NA
TGTGCCAGTTTGGGACGTGGTGAAAAACTGTTTTTT CASLGRGEKLFF TRBJ1-4 NA 12 TRBV19 NA
TGTGCCATCCAAAGGAAACAGCTCAATGAGCAGTTCTTC CAIQRKQLNEQFF TRBJ2-1 NA 13 TRBV2 NA
TGTGCCAGCAGCCAAGGGGGGACAGGCGTATACGAGCAGTACTTC CASSQGGTGVYEQYF TRBJ2-7 TRBD1 15 TRBV14 NA